This TCR beta chain came from a study of blood T cell repertoires in COVID-19. Study-wide background: Collection of acute and convalescent COVID-19 samples took place in the United States, Italy and Spain. T cells, B-cell-depleted T cells, or PBMCs provided the cDNA or gDNA that served as material.

TCRdb's table, derived via immunoSEQ multiplex PCR, lists solely in-frame clones and lacks some. This repertoire shows around 180,000 clones, 70% to 85% found once; its top ten account for roughly 7%. The germline V and J ends were trimmed by 3 bases and 3 bases, with 8 bases remaining between them. Germline values: CDR1 SNHLY, CDR2 FYNNEI. This CDR3 contains 13 residues. The receptor was derived from a human donor in a cohort sampled during active COVID-19. The chain uses TRBV2 and TRBJ1-2; D unresolved. The sample taken for sequencing was peripheral blood. The CDR3 sequence is CASSEGSYYGYTF. CDR3 nucleotides: TGTGCCAGCAGTGAGGGCAGCTACTATGGCTACACCTTC.